This T cell receptor beta chain was retrieved from a study of technical replicates of blood from four donors. Clones were sequenced by immunoSEQ multiplex PCR, and TCRdb holds only the in-frame ones, with some missing. Of around 79,000 clones in the sample, approximately 94% are singletons; the top ten hold about 0.24%. The CDR3 length is 17 residues. The germline CDR1 and CDR2 sequences are SGHVS and FNYEAQ. With V trimmed by 1 base and J by 0 bases, 6 bases remained unmatched. The chain recombines TRBV7-6 with TRBJ2-1; TRBD2 agrees at 7 bases. Specimen: T cells isolated from PBMCs. This sequence originates from a human donor in good health. The CDR3: CASSLGASGYSYNEQFF. Here the CDR3 DNA reads TGTGCCAGCAGCTTAGGGGCTAGCGGATACTCCTACAATGAGCAGTTCTTC.